This entry lists 27 T cell receptor beta chains sequenced from one sample in a study of T cell changes during pregnancy in multiple sclerosis. Measured with immunoSEQ multiplex PCR; TCRdb has only the in-frame clones, and not every one. The sample shows about 64,000 clones, 90% to 97% of them seen only once. The starting material was CD8+ T cells from peripheral blood mononuclear cells, obtained after pregnancy. Receptor source: a female donor with multiple sclerosis, enrolled in a pregnancy study.

V usage is TRBV28 and J usage is TRBJ1-5, with 12 positions matching TRBD1. The CDR3 length is 14 residues. In germline, CDR1 is MDHEN, CDR2 SYDVKM. Germline trimming cut 6 bases from V and 7 bases from J; bases unmatched to any gene: 4. This CDR3 is CASSSGTGGQPQHF. The CDR3 DNA sequence: TGTGCCAGCAGCTCCGGGACAGGGGGCCAGCCCCAGCATTTT.

The chain recombines TRBV28 with TRBJ2-7; perhaps TRBD2 as D (5 bases). The CDR3 has 14 residues. Germline CDR1 is MDHEN and CDR2 is SYDVKM. The germline V and J ends were trimmed by 6 bases and 2 bases, with 14 bases remaining between them. DNA of the CDR3: TGTGCCAGCAGCCTTACTAGTTCACCCTACGAGCAGTACTTC. This codes for CASSLTSSPYEQYF.

Regarding this clone: At the DNA level, this CDR3 is encoded by other sequences in the same sample as well. This chain links TRBV5-1 with TRBJ1-1; D remains ambiguous. This CDR3 has 13 residues. With 0 bases removed from V and 0 bases from J, the gap between germline ends came to 3 bases. Germline assignment: CDR1 SGHRS and CDR2 YFSETQ. This CDR3 is CASSLDMNTEAFF. The CDR3 bases are TGCGCCAGCAGCTTGGACATGAACACTGAAGCTTTCTTT.

The chain carries TRBV27 and TRBJ2-3; 13 positions match TRBD2. Germline-derived CDR1 and CDR2 are MNHEY and SMNVEV (reference sequence). V gave up 6 bases and J gave up 0 bases; unmatched junction bases: 6. This CDR3 is 17 amino acids long. The CDR3 bases are TGTGCCAGCAGATTTGTGGGACTAGCGGGAAGCACAGATACGCAGTATTTT. Translated: CASRFVGLAGSTDTQYF.

In DNA form, the CDR3 reads TGTGCCAGCAGTTTACTTATCTCGAACACTGAAGCTTTCTTT. As protein: CASSLLISNTEAFF. This chain connects TRBV28 to TRBJ1-1, with D hard to call. Looked up from germline, CDR1 is MDHEN and CDR2 is SYDVKM. The CDR3 consists of 14 residues. V was shortened by 2 bases and J by 1 base, with 8 bases between the two germline ends. The variable domain in full, completed from reference TRBV28 and TRBJ1-1, reads DVKVTQSSRYLVKRTGEKVFLECVQDMDHENMFWYRQDPGLGLRLIYFSYDVKMKEKGDIPEGYSVSREKKERFSLILESASTNQTSMYLCASSLLISNTEAFFGQGTRLTVV.

The chain combines TRBV19 with TRBJ1-2; 7 bases are shared with TRBD1. V lost 2 bases, J lost 2 bases, and 8 bases stayed unmatched. This CDR3 has 16 residues. CDR1 and CDR2 (germline): LNHDA, SQIVND (reference sequence). CDR3 protein: CASSIYTGTANYGYTF. Written as DNA, the CDR3 is TGTGCCAGTAGTATATACACCGGGACAGCAAACTATGGCTACACCTTC.

Remarks on this clone: This same CDR3 is encoded by further DNA sequences in the sample. This chain uses TRBV27 with TRBJ2-7; D perhaps matches TRBD2 (5 bases). Trimming took off 3 bases at V and 2 bases at J, with 11 bases between the two ends. The CDR3 length is 14 residues. Germline assignment: CDR1 MNHEY and CDR2 SMNVEV (reference sequence). The CDR3: CASSLGGRTYEQYF. DNA of the CDR3: TGTGCCAGCAGTTTGGGCGGGCGTACCTACGAGCAGTACTTC.

The chain employs TRBV9 and TRBJ2-3; the match to TRBD2 covers 9 bases. V lost 0 bases and J lost 3; bases outside the gene matches: 14. This CDR3 comprises 19 residues. Germline lookup yields CDR1 SGDLS and CDR2 YYNGEE. CDR3 residues: CASSVEGGASGTLTDTQYF. DNA for the CDR3: TGTGCCAGCAGCGTAGAAGGAGGGGCTAGCGGGACATTAACAGATACGCAGTATTTT.

The rearrangement uses TRBV28 and TRBJ2-6; D may be TRBD2 (5 bases). Trimming took off 3 bases at V and 2 bases at J, with 11 bases between the two ends. Germline CDR1 is MDHEN and CDR2 is SYDVKM. There are 16 residues in the CDR3. The CDR3 DNA reads TGTGCCAGCAGTTTCGGGGTGATAACTGGGGCCAACGTCCTGACTTTC. This encodes CASSFGVITGANVLTF.

V usage is TRBV7-9 and J usage is TRBJ1-5; D is unresolved. V lost 5 bases to trimming and J lost 1 base, with 9 bases between them. Germline V gene sequence: CDR1 SEHNR, CDR2 FQNEAQ (reference sequence). This CDR3 has 14 residues. DNA for the CDR3: TGTGCCAGCAGCGAGCGCGGGAGCAATCAGCCCCAGCATTTT. Amino acid sequence: CASSERGSNQPQHF.

The chain joins TRBV28 to TRBJ1-5, with TRBD1 matching over 7 bases. CDR3 size: 16 residues. Germline CDR1 and CDR2: MDHEN and SYDVKM. V lost 2 bases and J lost 2; bases outside the gene matches: 6. The CDR3 spells CASSLEGADGNQPQHF. CDR3 coding DNA: TGTGCCAGCAGTTTAGAGGGGGCAGATGGCAATCAGCCCCAGCATTTT.

This chain links TRBV5-6 with TRBJ2-5; D might be TRBD2 (6 bases). The V and J ends lost 3 bases and 4 bases respectively, with 7 bases between them. Germline loops: CDR1 SGHDT, CDR2 YYEEEE. The CDR3 extends over 12 amino acids. The chain's CDR3 is CASSWGVETQYF. CDR3 bases: TGTGCCAGCAGCTGGGGGGTAGAGACCCAGTACTTC. Full variable domain (remainder filled in from reference TRBV5-6 and TRBJ2-5): DAGVTQSPTHLIKTRGQQVTLRCSPKSGHDTVSWYQQALGQGPQFIFQYYEEEERQRGNFPDRFSGHQFPNYSSELNVNALLLGDSALYLCASSWGVETQYFGPGTRLLVL.

This clone has more than one count but fewer than ten. The chain has TRBV2 and TRBJ1-1; tentative D call: TRBD1 (6 bases). This CDR3 spans 13 amino acids. Germline values: CDR1 SNHLY, CDR2 FYNNEI. DNA for the CDR3: TGTGCTACTCCCAGGGGTCTGAACACTGAAGCTTTCTTT. It codes for CATPRGLNTEAFF.

The chain links TRBV11-2 to TRBJ2-7; TRBD1 matches at 7 bases. This CDR3 is 17 amino acids long. With 5 bases clipped from V and 0 bases from J, the junction kept 13 bases outside the gene matches. Germline CDR1 reads SGHAT; CDR2 reads FQNNGV. DNA of the CDR3: TGTGCCAGCAGCCCCGAGGGGCTGACAGGGAGCTCCTACGAGCAGTACTTC. Translating it yields CASSPEGLTGSSYEQYF.

The chain links TRBV9 to TRBJ2-2; 9 positions match TRBD2. This CDR3 region has 14 residues. Germline-derived CDR1 and CDR2 are SGDLS and YYNGEE. J lost 7 bases, V lost 3 bases, and 4 bases had no gene match. DNA for the CDR3: TGTGCCAGCAGCGAGGGCGGGAGGGGCGGGGAGCTGTTTTTT. It translates to CASSEGGRGGELFF.

The gene calls are TRBV28 and TRBJ2-3, with 7 bases that match TRBD1. Germline V gene lookup returns CDR1 MDHEN and CDR2 SYDVKM. The CDR3 has 13 residues. The V segment lost 10 bases and the J segment 3 bases; nucleotides outside the gene matches: 7. The CDR3 DNA is TGTGCCATACAGGGGATCGGGACAGATACGCAGTATTTT. Its translation: CAIQGIGTDTQYF.

The chain combines TRBV7-9 with TRBJ2-1; D is possibly TRBD1 (6 bases). This CDR3 region has 12 residues. Germline CDR1 is SEHNR and CDR2 is FQNEAQ (reference sequence). V lost 6 bases and J lost 9, with 12 bases in between. Here the CDR3 reads CASRYTGFEQFF. CDR3 in DNA: TGTGCCAGCAGATATACAGGGTTTGAGCAGTTCTTC.

The chain joins TRBV29-1 to TRBJ2-1, with 7 bases fitting TRBD2. CDR1 is SQVTM and CDR2 is ANQGSEA in the germline V gene. This CDR3 comprises 14 residues. V lost 7 bases and J lost 1; bases outside the gene matches: 7. The CDR3 DNA reads TGCAGCGCCCTAGCCGGGAGGTCCTACAATGAGCAGTTCTTC. This gives the protein CSALAGRSYNEQFF.

The chain employs TRBV6-5 and TRBJ1-2, with TRBD1 matching over 8 bases. With 4 bases clipped from V and 7 bases from J, the junction kept 8 bases outside the gene matches. This CDR3 is 14 amino acids long. The germline CDR1 and CDR2 sequences are MNHEY and SVGAGI. The DNA of the CDR3 is TGTGCCAGCAGTTTGTCAGGGGGCCCCTTTGGCTACACCTTC. Protein: CASSLSGGPFGYTF.

V gene TRBV7-9 combines with J gene TRBJ2-2; D perhaps matches TRBD1 (5 bases). The CDR3 contains 16 residues. Trimming left V 3 bases short and J 4 bases short, with 15 bases between. In germline, CDR1 is SEHNR, CDR2 FQNEAQ (reference sequence). The CDR3 coding sequence is TGTGCCAGCAGCTTCCTCGACAGAGCACTCACCGGGGAGCTGTTTTTT. Translation: CASSFLDRALTGELFF. Variable domain in full (rest from reference TRBV7-9 and TRBJ2-2): DTGVSQNPRHKITKRGQNVTFRCDPISEHNRLYWYRQTLGQGPEFLTYFQNEAQLEKSRLLSDRFSAERPKGSFSTLEIQRTEQGDSAMYLCASSFLDRALTGELFFGEGSRLTVL.

This clone showed up just once. The V and J genes are TRBV5-6 and TRBJ2-7, with TRBD2 matching 9 bases. CDR1 and CDR2 from the germline V gene are SGHDT and YYEEEE. V dropped 10 bases and J dropped 3; count of bases not matched to a gene: 11. There are 14 residues in the CDR3. This chain's CDR3 is CAVSIAGDYYEQYF. The CDR3 nucleotides read TGTGCCGTTTCGATAGCGGGAGACTACTACGAGCAGTACTTC.

This chain uses TRBV5-6 with TRBJ2-1; 7 bases map to TRBD2. Germline V gene data show CDR1 as SGHDT and CDR2 as YYEEEE. CDR3 size: 15 residues. Trimming cost V 2 bases and J 4 bases; bases outside gene matches: 6. The CDR3 loop reads CASSFFGGGYNEQFF. CDR3 sequence (DNA): TGTGCCAGCAGCTTCTTTGGGGGAGGGTACAATGAGCAGTTCTTC.

The chain's CDR3 is CASSLRRLGETQYF. In DNA form, the CDR3 reads TGTGCCAGCAGTTTACGAAGGCTAGGAGAGACCCAGTACTTC. V gene TRBV27 combines with J gene TRBJ2-5; D remains unclear. The germline V gene has CDR1 MNHEY and CDR2 SMNVEV (reference sequence). The V and J ends lost 2 bases and 4 bases respectively, with 11 bases between them. The CDR3 covers 14 residues.

The rearrangement uses TRBV5-4 and TRBJ2-7, with TRBD1 identical over 10 bases. Per germline, CDR1 SGHNT and CDR2 YYREEE (reference sequence). V was pared by 4 bases and J by 3 bases, with 4 bases of the junction left unmatched. The CDR3 runs to 14 residues. DNA for the CDR3: TGTGCCAGCAGCCCGGGACAGGGGATCTACGAGCAGTACTTC. It encodes CASSPGQGIYEQYF.

The rearrangement links TRBV6-5 to TRBJ1-1, with D unresolved. The CDR3 spans 15 residues. CDR1 MNHEY and CDR2 SVGAGI come from the germline V gene. The V end was cut by 6 bases, the J end by 3 bases, with 17 bases between. The DNA of the CDR3 is TGTGCCAGCAGAAAGGAGGCGACAAGAGACACTGAAGCTTTCTTT. Amino acid sequence: CASRKEATRDTEAFF.

The chain recombines TRBV11-3 with TRBJ2-1, with TRBD2 matching over 7 bases. The V segment lost 6 bases and the J segment 7 bases; nucleotides outside the gene matches: 9. Germline V gene lookup returns CDR1 SGHNT and CDR2 YENEEA. The CDR3 extends over 14 amino acids. CDR3 bases: TGTGCCAGCAGTTCAGGCGAGGGAGGGAATGAGCAGTTCTTC. Amino acids: CASSSGEGGNEQFF.

The chain couples TRBV7-9 to TRBJ2-7; tentatively, D is TRBD1 (6 bases). Per germline, CDR1 SEHNR and CDR2 FQNEAQ (reference sequence). Trimming removed 4 bases at V and 7 bases at J, with 17 bases between. There are 14 residues in the CDR3. CDR3 in amino acids: CASSSFRDNGEQYF. In DNA, the CDR3 is TGTGCCAGCAGCTCCTTCCGGGACAACGGTGAGCAGTACTTC. The full variable domain, its missing parts supplied by reference TRBV7-9 and TRBJ2-7, is DTGVSQNPRHKITKRGQNVTFRCDPISEHNRLYWYRQTLGQGPEFLTYFQNEAQLEKSRLLSDRFSAERPKGSFSTLEIQRTEQGDSAMYLCASSSFRDNGEQYFGPGTRLTVT.